A selection of T cell receptor beta chains follows, all from one sample in a study of T-cell memory formation after mild COVID-19. TCRdb reprocessed the 5' RACE reads via MiXCR and lists one record per CDR3 protein. The repertoire has under 450,000 distinct CDR3 sequences, around 22% of them found once; the top ten carry around 14%. The material sequenced was PBMCs or a T cell subset sorted from them (not recorded which). These receptors were obtained from an adult woman who had mild COVID-19 (a few samples of this study predate the infection). Cell type and time point are not known. CDR3s include the opening cysteine and the closing phenylalanine or tryptophan. Fields, in order: V gene, D gene, J gene, clone size, CDR3 DNA, CDR3 protein. A D gene is named only where the DNA matches it firmly. Size tells how often a clone was seen (once, few, many) or the class of an expanded clone, and some rows leave it out.

V: TRBV29-1
D: NA
J: TRBJ2-1
size: NA
DNA: TGCAGCGTTGAAGTCAACAGGAAGCAGTTCTTC
CDR3: CSVEVNRKQFF

V: TRBV6-5
D: NA
J: TRBJ2-2
size: NA
DNA: TGTGCCAGCAGTTACTCCCAGGGCGGGACCGGGGAGCTGTTTTTT
CDR3: CASSYSQGGTGELFF

V: TRBV9
D: TRBD2
J: TRBJ2-7
size: few
DNA: TGTGCCAGCAGCGTAGGAAGCGGGAGTTACGAGCAGTACTTC
CDR3: CASSVGSGSYEQYF

V: TRBV5-1
D: NA
J: TRBJ2-7
size: NA
DNA: TGCGCCAGCAGCTTGGCCGAGGGTTCGCGCCTCTCCTACGAGCAGTACTTC
CDR3: CASSLAEGSRLSYEQYF

V: TRBV5-4
D: NA
J: TRBJ2-2
size: few
DNA: TGTGCCAGCAGCTTGGCGGGCCATTCTACCGGGGAGCTGTTTTTT
CDR3: CASSLAGHSTGELFF

V: TRBV18
D: NA
J: TRBJ2-3
size: NA
DNA: TGTGCCAGCTCACCACCCGTCACAGATACGCAGTATTTT
CDR3: CASSPPVTDTQYF

V: TRBV9
D: NA
J: TRBJ2-6
size: NA
DNA: TGTGCCAGCAGCCCAGGTGGAGGGATAACTGGGGCCAACGTCCTGACTTTC
CDR3: CASSPGGGITGANVLTF

V: TRBV20-1
D: NA
J: TRBJ2-7
size: many
DNA: TGCAGTGCTAGAGATCGATCTGGCGGGACCGAGCAGTACTTC
CDR3: CSARDRSGGTEQYF

V: TRBV3-1
D: TRBD1
J: TRBJ1-2
size: NA
DNA: TGTGCCAGCAGCCAAGGCTCCACAGGGGGCGAAGGCTACACCTTC
CDR3: CASSQGSTGGEGYTF

V: TRBV6-5
D: NA
J: TRBJ2-1
size: NA
DNA: TGTGCCAGCAGTTCCCGGGACTTCTTGTGGAATGAGCAGTTCTTC
CDR3: CASSSRDFLWNEQFF

V: TRBV5-1
D: NA
J: TRBJ2-5
size: NA
DNA: TGCGCCAGCAGGGATGGGACTCAAGAGACCCAGTACTTC
CDR3: CASRDGTQETQYF

V: TRBV12-3/TRBV12-4
D: NA
J: TRBJ1-5
size: NA
DNA: TGTGCCAGCAGTTTCACGAGGGGTGGCAATCAGCCCCAGCATTTT
CDR3: CASSFTRGGNQPQHF

V: TRBV15
D: NA
J: TRBJ1-5
size: NA
DNA: TGTGCCACCAGCAGAGATTTGGGGGAAGGCCAGCCCCAGCATTTT
CDR3: CATSRDLGEGQPQHF

V: TRBV12-3/TRBV12-4
D: NA
J: TRBJ1-1
size: NA
DNA: TGTGCCAGCAGTTTATCCGGGCGTACTGAAGCTTTCTTT
CDR3: CASSLSGRTEAFF

V: TRBV6-1
D: NA
J: TRBJ1-3
size: NA
DNA: TGTGCCAGCAATTGGGATCTCGCTGGAAACACCATATATTTT
CDR3: CASNWDLAGNTIYF

V: TRBV11-2
D: NA
J: TRBJ2-3
size: few
DNA: TGTGCCAGCACCCAAAGCACAGATACGCAGTATTTT
CDR3: CASTQSTDTQYF